Each of the 13 T cell receptor beta chains below was sequenced from the same sample in a study of shared clonotypes between healthy human individuals. The assay was immunoSEQ multiplex PCR, and TCRdb's table has in-frame clones only and misses some. The repertoire has 1.4 million or so clones, just under 99% of them found once; the top ten carry approximately 0.38%. The sequenced sample was naive CD4+ T cells sorted from blood. Subset meaning: CD45RA+ positively selected. The receptors derive from a man aged 30 to 39 in good health.

The V and J genes are TRBV5-6 and TRBJ2-1; TRBD1 agrees at 10 bases. The CDR3 consists of 14 residues. CDR1 and CDR2 from the germline V gene are SGHDT and YYEEEE. V shed 6 bases and J 8 bases; nucleotides not matched to a gene: 8. This CDR3 reads CASKKGDRGDEQFF. CDR3 DNA: TGTGCCAGCAAGAAGGGGGACAGGGGCGATGAGCAGTTCTTC.

The V and J genes are TRBV5-4 and TRBJ1-5, with D hard to call. The V gene's germline CDR1 is SGHNT and CDR2 YYREEE (reference sequence). The CDR3 is 14 residues long. Trimming pared 4 bases from V and 6 bases from J, leaving 14 bases between. The CDR3 spells CASSPTVDGQPQHF. For the CDR3, the DNA is TGTGCCAGCAGCCCTACCGTCGACGGTCAGCCCCAGCATTTT.

A remark on this clone: The sample carries other DNA sequences with the same CDR3. The chain couples TRBV18 to TRBJ2-3, with TRBD2 as a possible D gene (5 bases). Looked up from germline, CDR1 is KGHSH and CDR2 is LQKENI. This CDR3 comprises 13 residues. V lost 7 bases to trimming and J lost 0 bases, with 8 bases between them. The CDR3 region is CASLEGSTDTQYF. Written as DNA, the CDR3 is TGTGCCAGCTTAGAGGGCAGCACAGATACGCAGTATTTT.

The rearrangement joins TRBV7-9 to TRBJ1-1; no clear D gene. Germline CDR1 is SEHNR and CDR2 is FQNEAQ (reference sequence). This CDR3 is built from 12 residues. The V gene lost 7 bases and the J gene lost 11 bases, with 17 bases spanning the gap. The CDR3 bases are TGTGCCAGCAACCCCCCGGCCCAAGGGGCTTTCTTT. Protein sequence: CASNPPAQGAFF.

The chain carries TRBV9 and TRBJ2-1; D gene uncertain. V was shortened by 3 bases and J by 9 bases, with 13 bases between the two germline ends. The CDR3 sequence is 13 residues long. CDR1 and CDR2 (germline): SGDLS, YYNGEE. CDR3 protein: CASSGFMTGEQFF. The CDR3 nucleotides read TGTGCCAGCAGCGGGTTTATGACTGGTGAGCAGTTCTTC.

The V gene is TRBV5-1, the J gene TRBJ2-7, with 7 bases lining up with TRBD1. The germline gives CDR1 SGHRS, CDR2 YFSETQ. The CDR3 loop spans 13 amino acids. V trimming: 2 bases; J trimming: 2 bases; junction bases outside the gene matches: 1. The CDR3 loop reads CASSFTGAYEQYF. CDR3 DNA sequence: TGCGCCAGCAGCTTCACAGGGGCCTACGAGCAGTACTTC.

The chain has TRBV5-1 and TRBJ2-7; TRBD1 matches 9 bases. The germline CDR1 and CDR2 sequences are SGHRS and YFSETQ. Losses at the gene ends were 2 bases for V and 2 bases for J; bases not matched to a gene: 5. CDR3 length: 15 amino acids. The CDR3 nucleotides read TGCGCCAGCAGCTTCGGGGACAGGGACGCCTACGAGCAGTACTTC. Translation gives CASSFGDRDAYEQYF. Variable domain in full (rest from reference TRBV5-1 and TRBJ2-7): KAGVTQTPRYLIKTRGQQVTLSCSPISGHRSVSWYQQTPGQGLQFLFEYFSETQRNKGNFPGRFSGRQFSNSRSEMNVSTLELGDSALYLCASSFGDRDAYEQYFGPGTRLTVT.

The CDR3 region is CASSEPQGSTSEQYF. In DNA form, the CDR3 reads TGTGCCAGCAGTGAACCACAGGGTAGTACAAGTGAGCAGTACTTC. The chain has TRBV25-1 and TRBJ2-7, with D tentatively TRBD1 (6 bases). CDR3 length: 15 residues. V was cut by 2 bases and J by 7 bases, with 18 bases left in between. CDR1 MGHDK and CDR2 SYGVNS come from the germline V gene.

In this sample, this clone turned up once. The rearrangement joins TRBV7-2 to TRBJ2-1; 7 bases line up with TRBD2. The CDR3 extends over 15 amino acids. The junction had 5 bases not matched to a gene; V was cut back by 3 bases and J by 3 bases. Germline assignment: CDR1 SGHTA and CDR2 FQGNSA. The CDR3 reads CASSFSGTNYNEQFF. Here the CDR3 DNA reads TGTGCCAGCAGCTTTAGTGGGACTAACTACAATGAGCAGTTCTTC.

In DNA, the CDR3 is TGTGCCAGCAGTTTACGACAGGGGTGGAATGAGCAGTTCTTC. Residues: CASSLRQGWNEQFF. V gene TRBV28 combines with J gene TRBJ2-1; 8 bases fit TRBD1. This CDR3 region has 14 residues. Per germline, CDR1 MDHEN and CDR2 SYDVKM. The trim removed 2 bases at V and 7 bases at J, leaving 4 bases unmatched.

The chain recombines TRBV27 with TRBJ2-7; TRBD2 aligns across 7 bases. Germline assignment: CDR1 MNHEY and CDR2 SMNVEV (reference sequence). J was trimmed by 4 bases and V by 2 bases; bases with no gene match: 8. The CDR3 contains 15 residues. The CDR3 sequence: CASSLGLGRSYEQYF. The CDR3 coding sequence is TGTGCCAGCAGTTTAGGACTAGGAAGGTCATACGAGCAGTACTTC.

V gene TRBV28 combines with J gene TRBJ1-5; TRBD1 aligns across 7 bases. V was pared by 5 bases and J by 5 bases, with 6 bases of the junction left unmatched. Germline assignment: CDR1 MDHEN and CDR2 SYDVKM. The length of the CDR3 is 14 residues. DNA for the CDR3: TGTGCCAGCAGTACGCATCAGGGGGATCAGCCCCAGCATTTT. This sequence encodes CASSTHQGDQPQHF.

The sample holds one count of this clone. The chain employs TRBV15 and TRBJ1-1; D is unresolved. Germline V lookup: CDR1 LNHNV, CDR2 YYDKDF (reference sequence). Trimming cost V 6 bases and J 1 base, with 6 bases left between them. There are 12 residues in the CDR3. CDR3 sequence: CATRRPNTEAFF. In DNA, the CDR3 is TGTGCCACCAGGAGGCCGAACACTGAAGCTTTCTTT.